Following are 5 T cell receptor beta chains from one sample sequenced in a study of blood T cell repertoires in COVID-19. The method was immunoSEQ multiplex PCR; TCRdb's version includes in-frame clones alone and lacks a portion of them. The sample includes approximately 14,000 clones, about 83% seen only once; the top ten take under 35%. The sequenced sample was peripheral blood. These receptors all come from a man in his forties or fifties with active COVID-19.

This clone was seen a single time. This chain links TRBV19 with TRBJ2-2; 9 bases agree with TRBD1. The CDR3 sequence is 14 residues long. The trim removed 5 bases at V and 7 bases at J, leaving 5 bases unmatched. CDR1 LNHDA and CDR2 SQIVND come from the germline V gene (reference sequence). CDR3 in amino acids: CASSPGTGIGELFF. CDR3 in DNA: TGTGCCAGTAGTCCCGGGACAGGGATCGGGGAGCTGTTTTTT.

This clone has just a few counts. The chain links TRBV28 to TRBJ1-5; D is undetermined. The V end was cut by 6 bases, the J end by 3 bases, with 18 bases between. The CDR3 has 16 residues. Germline V gene sequence: CDR1 MDHEN, CDR2 SYDVKM. This CDR3 reads CASSQAALSFNQPQHF. The CDR3, as DNA: TGTGCCAGCAGCCAAGCGGCCCTTTCATTCAATCAGCCCCAGCATTTT.

This sequence joins TRBV9 and TRBJ2-7; D is possibly TRBD1 (5 bases). This CDR3 comprises 13 residues. Germline CDR1 reads SGDLS; CDR2 reads YYNGEE. V lost 4 bases and J 3 bases, leaving 11 bases between the germline ends. The CDR3 DNA sequence: TGTGCCAGCAGCCCCCAGGGAAGCTACGAGCAGTACTTC. Encoded protein: CASSPQGSYEQYF. The full variable domain, completed using reference TRBV9 and TRBJ2-7, is DSGVTQTPKHLITATGQRVTLRCSPRSGDLSVYWYQQSLDQGLQFLIQYYNGEERAKGNILERFSAQQFPDLHSELNLSSLELGDSALYFCASSPQGSYEQYFGPGTRLTVT.

This clone was detected once. This chain uses TRBV2 with TRBJ1-6; tentatively, D is TRBD1 (5 bases). The CDR3 runs 15 residues. V lost 2 bases and J lost 8, with 13 bases in between. Germline-derived CDR1 and CDR2 are SNHLY and FYNNEI. In nucleotides, the CDR3 is TGTGCCAGCAGTGAATCGGGGGGTGGGGATTCACCCCTCCACTTT. It yields the protein CASSESGGGDSPLHF.

This clone was detected once. The chain carries TRBV7-3 and TRBJ2-5; 9 bases are a match to TRBD2. V lost 3 bases to trimming and J lost 1 base; unmatched junction nucleotides: 3. Germline assignment: CDR1 SGHTA and CDR2 FQGTGA. The CDR3 consists of 15 residues. The DNA for the CDR3 is TGTGCCAGCAGCTTTGGAGCGGGGGGCCAAGAGACCCAGTACTTC. It yields the protein CASSFGAGGQETQYF.